Presented here are 21 T cell receptor beta chains from one specimen sequenced in a study of T cell changes during pregnancy in multiple sclerosis. Repertoires were generated with immunoSEQ multiplex PCR, while TCRdb's copy carries only in-frame clones and drops some. The sample consists of around 21,000 clones, more than 85% of them appearing once. The sample here was CD8+ T cells from peripheral blood mononuclear cells, taken in the first trimester of pregnancy. The origin of the receptors is a female donor with multiple sclerosis, enrolled in a pregnancy study.

In its sample, this clone was seen a few times. This chain joins TRBV10-3 and TRBJ1-1, with D possibly TRBD1 on 5 matching bases. Germline loops: CDR1 ENHRY, CDR2 SYGVKD. V was pared by 6 bases and J by 0 bases, with 14 bases between. The CDR3 covers 15 residues. CDR3 sequence (DNA): TGTGCCATCAGGGAGGGACTGAGCATGAACACTGAAGCTTTCTTT. Translation: CAIREGLSMNTEAFF.

The chain combines TRBV4-3 with TRBJ1-2, with 9 bases aligning to TRBD1. CDR1 is LGHNA, CDR2 YSLEER, per germline. The CDR3 has 16 residues. V shed 0 bases, J shed 4 bases, and the junction held 6 bases outside the gene matches. The CDR3 is CASSQDRQGDGYGYTF. In nucleotides, the CDR3 is TGCGCCAGCAGCCAAGATCGACAGGGGGATGGCTATGGCTACACCTTC.

The chain recombines TRBV6-5 with TRBJ2-1, with TRBD2 matching 7 bases. J lost 2 bases, V lost 6 bases, and 7 bases had no gene match. The CDR3 is 15 amino acids. The germline CDR1 and CDR2 sequences are MNHEY and SVGAGI. CDR3 protein: CASSLAAGPYNEQFF. Written as DNA, the CDR3 is TGTGCCAGCAGCCTTGCAGCGGGGCCCTACAATGAGCAGTTCTTC.

The CDR3, as DNA: TGCGCCAGCAGCAACGACAGGGGACGTCTCAACTATGGCTACACCTTC. Translation: CASSNDRGRLNYGYTF. V and J are TRBV4-3 and TRBJ1-2; TRBD1 aligns across 8 bases. Germline CDR1 LGHNA, CDR2 YSLEER. The CDR3 spans 16 residues. The V gene end was trimmed by 5 bases and the J gene end by 2 bases; junction bases not matched to a gene: 10.

The rearrangement joins TRBV4-2 to TRBJ1-1; D not resolved. The CDR3 runs 15 residues. Per germline, CDR1 LGHNA and CDR2 YNFKEQ. The V and J ends lost 0 bases and 2 bases respectively, with 10 bases between them. CDR3 sequence reads: CASSQEGPLNTEAFF. The CDR3 nucleotides are TGTGCCAGCAGCCAAGAGGGCCCGTTAAACACTGAAGCTTTCTTT.

In this sample, this clone turned up a few times. CDR3: CASSQETPVSGNTIYF. DNA of the CDR3: TGCGCCAGCAGCCAAGAAACCCCGGTTTCTGGAAACACCATATATTTT. This chain uses TRBV4-3 with TRBJ1-3, with unresolved D. The CDR3 has 16 residues. Deletions cut 0 bases from V and 1 base from J, with 10 bases between. Germline CDR1 is LGHNA and CDR2 is YSLEER.

By frequency in the sample, this clone is medium-sized (0.01 to 0.1%). This rearrangement joins TRBV7-9 to TRBJ1-4, with 12 bases that match TRBD1. This CDR3 contains 17 residues. J gave up 4 bases and V 5 bases, and 8 bases lay outside the gene matches. Germline V gives CDR1 SEHNR, CDR2 FQNEAQ (reference sequence). The CDR3 DNA follows: TGTGCCAGCAGCAGATCCGGGACAGGGGGCGTTAATGAAAAACTGTTTTTT. Translation gives CASSRSGTGGVNEKLFF.

CDR3 DNA sequence: TGTGCCAGCAGTACGGGGACAGGCAATGAGCAGTTCTTC. Translation: CASSTGTGNEQFF. The rearrangement uses TRBV27 and TRBJ2-1; TRBD1 agrees at 8 bases. Germline CDR1 MNHEY, CDR2 SMNVEV (reference sequence). The ends lost 5 bases at V and 6 bases at J; junction bases unmatched: 3. The CDR3 has 13 residues.

CDR3 residues: CASKPAGSSYEQYF. DNA for the CDR3: TGTGCCAGTAAGCCAGCGGGTAGCTCCTACGAGCAGTACTTC. The chain combines TRBV19 with TRBJ2-7, with D maybe TRBD2 (6 bases). In germline, CDR1 is LNHDA, CDR2 SQIVND (reference sequence). V lost 7 bases, J lost 0 bases, and 13 bases lay in between. CDR3 length: 14 residues.

This chain uses TRBV7-2 with TRBJ2-7, with D tentatively TRBD2 (6 bases). Trimming cost V 5 bases and J 3 bases, with 14 bases left between them. Germline V CDR1 and CDR2: SGHTA, FQGNSA. This CDR3 is built from 14 residues. The CDR3 coding sequence is TGTGCCAGCAGCCCCGGGACTTGGGGCTACGAGCAGTACTTC. It is translated as CASSPGTWGYEQYF.

This clone appeared a single time. This chain joins TRBV4-3 and TRBJ1-4, with a weak D call TRBD1 (5 bases). The V end was cut by 0 bases, the J end by 0 bases, with 11 bases between. This CDR3 has 17 residues. Germline loops: CDR1 LGHNA, CDR2 YSLEER. CDR3 nucleotide sequence: TGCGCCAGCAGCCAAGATCGGGGGATAGCAACTAATGAAAAACTGTTTTTT. Its protein product is CASSQDRGIATNEKLFF.

J is TRBJ1-5 and V is TRBV7-9; D gene ambiguous. CDR3 size: 13 residues. CDR1 and CDR2 (germline): SEHNR, FQNEAQ (reference sequence). The V gene lost 5 bases and the J gene lost 0 bases, with 5 bases spanning the gap. CDR3 amino acids: CASSVNSNQPQHF. CDR3 coding DNA: TGTGCCAGCAGCGTCAATAGCAATCAGCCCCAGCATTTT.

This rearrangement joins TRBV11-2 to TRBJ2-1; perhaps TRBD2 as D (5 bases). V lost 1 base, J lost 0 bases, and 7 bases lay in between. CDR1 and CDR2 (germline): SGHAT, FQNNGV. CDR3 size: 15 residues. The CDR3 loop is CASSLAGSSYNEQFF. The CDR3 DNA follows: TGTGCCAGCAGCTTAGCGGGAAGCTCCTACAATGAGCAGTTCTTC.

This clone was picked up one time. V gene TRBV12-5 combines with J gene TRBJ1-1; possibly TRBD1 for D (6 bases). V was trimmed by 5 bases and J by 7 bases, leaving 17 bases between them. The CDR3 runs to 14 residues. CDR1 is LGHNT, CDR2 FRNRAP, per germline. The CDR3 loop reads CASGHSPDSSEAFF. In DNA, the CDR3 is TGTGCTAGTGGTCACTCGCCGGACAGCAGTGAAGCTTTCTTT.

This sequence joins TRBV28 and TRBJ2-2, with 9 bases identical to TRBD2. Trimming at V came to 5 bases and at J to 2 bases, leaving 9 bases not matched to a gene. This CDR3 contains 17 residues. In germline, CDR1 is MDHEN, CDR2 SYDVKM. CDR3 loop: CASSPLTSGANTGELFF. The CDR3 nucleotides read TGTGCCAGCAGTCCCTTGACTAGCGGAGCAAACACCGGGGAGCTGTTTTTT.

V is TRBV7-3 and J is TRBJ1-2, with 9 bases that match TRBD1. The CDR3 is 13 amino acids. CDR1 SGHTA and CDR2 FQGTGA come from the germline V gene. The V and J ends lost 5 bases and 8 bases, in that order; junction bases with no gene match: 6. CDR3 nucleotide sequence: TGTGCCAGCAGCCCCGGGACAGGGAAGGGCTACACCTTC. It codes for CASSPGTGKGYTF. Using reference TRBV7-3 and TRBJ1-2 for the parts outside the CDR3, the full variable domain is GAGVSQTPSNKVTEKGKYVELRCDPISGHTALYWYRQSLGQGPEFLIYFQGTGAADDSGLPNDRFFAVRPEGSVSTLKIQRTERGDSAVYLCASSPGTGKGYTFGSGTRLTVV.

J is TRBJ2-7 and V is TRBV29-1; 8 bases line up with TRBD1. CDR1 SQVTM and CDR2 ANQGSEA come from the germline V gene. Unmatched junction bases numbered 10, after V lost 6 bases and J lost 6 bases. The CDR3 length is 13 residues. The CDR3 sequence is CSVVDRGGSEQYF. The CDR3 DNA reads as TGCAGCGTCGTTGACAGGGGAGGAAGCGAGCAGTACTTC.

The V gene is TRBV9, the J gene TRBJ2-1, with 9 bases fitting TRBD2. Unmatched junction bases numbered 10, after V lost 4 bases and J lost 8 bases. Germline-derived CDR1 and CDR2 are SGDLS and YYNGEE. The CDR3 spans 15 residues. CDR3 in DNA: TGTGCCAGCAGCCCAGGGGCGGGAGGGTTGGATGAGCAGTTCTTC. Protein product: CASSPGAGGLDEQFF.

The chain is built from TRBV19 and TRBJ1-2; D is possibly TRBD1 (6 bases). The V and J ends lost 5 bases and 2 bases respectively, with 15 bases between them. The CDR3 is 15 amino acids. CDR1 is LNHDA, CDR2 SQIVND, per germline (reference sequence). Here the CDR3 reads CASSPATGINYGYTF. Written as DNA, the CDR3 is TGTGCCAGTAGTCCCGCAACAGGGATCAACTATGGCTACACCTTC.

The chain links TRBV7-3 to TRBJ2-5; D possibly corresponds to TRBD2 (5 bases). CDR3 length equals 16 residues. Between the trimmed V and J ends, which lost 5 bases and 2 bases, there was a span of 18 bases. From germline, CDR1 is SGHTA and CDR2 FQGTGA. The CDR3 sequence: CASSPDSSSRQETQYF. In DNA, the CDR3 is TGTGCCAGCAGCCCAGACTCTAGCAGCCGACAAGAGACCCAGTACTTC.

The chain links TRBV27 to TRBJ2-1, with 7 bases that match TRBD2. V gave up 7 bases and J gave up 7 bases; unmatched junction bases: 28. The CDR3 totals 20 residues. Germline V gene sequence: CDR1 MNHEY, CDR2 SMNVEV (reference sequence). The CDR3 DNA reads as TGTGCCAGCATCATTTTGGGGCGGGAGTTTATCATCGGCGGGGTAAATGAGCAGTTCTTC. Residues: CASIILGREFIIGGVNEQFF.